The present T cell receptor beta chain was sequenced within a study of T cell repertoires in cytomegalovirus infection. TCRdb redid the calling of the reads with MiXCR, one entry per CDR3 protein. The data hold around 230,000 distinct CDR3 sequences, with approximately 7% observed a single time. V was clipped by 4 bases and J by 5 bases, with 15 bases between them. The germline gives CDR1 SGHTA, CDR2 FQGNSA. The CDR3 totals 15 residues. This clonotype was seen repeatedly, ten times or more. The rearrangement uses TRBV7-2 and TRBJ1-5; D remains ambiguous. Sequenced material: PBMCs. This receptor was taken from a human donor in good health (CMV status not recorded). Some clones in this sample may be carry-over from other donors' samples. The chain's CDR3 is CASSWARGVDQPQHF. The DNA for the CDR3 is TGTGCCAGCAGCTGGGCTCGGGGAGTGGATCAGCCCCAGCATTTT.